The 12 T cell receptor beta chains in this list originate from one sample, sequenced in a study of cytomegalovirus exposure and HLA in healthy donors. Vbeta (60) and Jbeta (13) primers were used in the PCR. Data came from immunoSEQ multiplex PCR; TCRdb stores just in-frame clones and leaves some out. The sample includes about 210,000 clones. Material for sequencing was PBMCs. These receptors all come from a woman aged 25 to 45 in good health and CMV-seropositive.

The chain combines TRBV2 with TRBJ2-1, with 9 bases aligning to TRBD2. The CDR3 has 15 residues. Germline CDR1 and CDR2: SNHLY and FYNNEI. V lost 7 bases to trimming and J lost 6 bases; unmatched junction nucleotides: 10. CDR3 sequence: CASIPGLLAGNEQFF. The CDR3 DNA is TGTGCCAGCATCCCCGGGCTACTAGCGGGCAATGAGCAGTTCTTC.

V and J are TRBV10-1 and TRBJ1-6, with D perhaps TRBD1 (5 bases). V was shortened by 3 bases and J by 7 bases, with 10 bases between the two germline ends. Germline V gene lookup returns CDR1 WNHNN and CDR2 SYGVQD (reference sequence). The length of the CDR3 is 14 residues. CDR3 sequence: CASSESRVNSPLHF. DNA for the CDR3: TGCGCCAGCAGTGAATCCAGGGTAAATTCACCCCTCCACTTT.

Turning to this clone: The junction does not match germline at one end; this may be a read error. The V gene is TRBV27, the J gene TRBJ2-3; 10 bases align to TRBD1. The length of the CDR3 is 16 residues. Germline loops: CDR1 MNHEY, CDR2 SMNVEV (reference sequence). The CDR3 here is CASRLYGQGGTDTQYF. In DNA form, the CDR3 reads TGTGCCAGCAGGTTATACGGACAGGGGGGCACAGATACGCAGTATTTT.

The chain recombines TRBV4-1 with TRBJ2-3; D possibly corresponds to TRBD2 (6 bases). Trimming shortened V by 1 base and J by 0 bases, and 11 bases separated the two germline ends. Germline V gene lookup returns CDR1 MGHRA and CDR2 YSYEKL. CDR3 size: 16 residues. The CDR3 nucleotides are TGCGCCAGCAGCCAAGGGCGCGGGACTAGCACAGATACGCAGTATTTT. Protein sequence: CASSQGRGTSTDTQYF.

The V and J genes are TRBV4-3 and TRBJ1-4; TRBD1 might be the D (6 bases). CDR1 and CDR2 from the germline V gene are LGHNA and YSLEER. The CDR3 totals 16 residues. Trimming took 0 bases from V and 5 from J, leaving 13 bases between them. In DNA form, the CDR3 reads TGCGCCAGCAGCCAAGAAGGGGGGAGGGCCAATGAAAAACTGTTTTTT. It specifies CASSQEGGRANEKLFF.

The V and J genes are TRBV27 and TRBJ2-1; tentatively, D is TRBD2 (6 bases). The CDR3 contains 14 residues. Trimming removed 7 bases from V and 7 bases from J, with 17 bases in between. Germline V lookup: CDR1 MNHEY, CDR2 SMNVEV (reference sequence). CDR3 in DNA: TGTGCCAGCATGCTGGTGGAGGGCCTGAATGAGCAGTTCTTC. Encoded protein: CASMLVEGLNEQFF.

The chain joins TRBV7-2 to TRBJ1-2; D is ambiguous. The V gene's germline CDR1 is SGHTA and CDR2 FQGNSA. Trimming cost V 3 bases and J 0 bases, with 17 bases left between them. This CDR3 contains 17 residues. The CDR3 coding sequence is TGTGCCAGCAGCTTTAGTTTAATTGAGTTAGCTAACTATGGCTACACCTTC. Encoded protein: CASSFSLIELANYGYTF.

The CDR3 reads CASILWGGRGPEAFF. In nucleotides, the CDR3 is TGTGCCAGCATCCTCTGGGGGGGTAGGGGCCCTGAAGCTTTCTTT. V and J are TRBV27 and TRBJ1-1; possibly TRBD1 for D (5 bases). The CDR3 sequence is 15 residues long. V was pared by 7 bases and J by 6 bases, with 21 bases between. The germline CDR1 and CDR2 sequences are MNHEY and SMNVEV (reference sequence).

This chain joins TRBV2 and TRBJ2-2; weak D call: TRBD1 (6 bases). This CDR3 spans 14 amino acids. Germline V gene lookup returns CDR1 SNHLY and CDR2 FYNNEI. The V and J ends lost 8 bases and 1 base respectively, with 11 bases between them. CDR3 in amino acids: CASGMTGNTGELFF. The CDR3 coding sequence is TGTGCCAGCGGCATGACAGGGAACACCGGGGAGCTGTTTTTT.

This chain links TRBV12-5 with TRBJ2-2; D might be TRBD1 (6 bases). V lost 6 bases and J lost 0, with 14 bases in between. CDR3 length: 16 residues. The germline CDR1 and CDR2 sequences are LGHNT and FRNRAP. This CDR3 is CASGSDRFANTGELFF. CDR3 DNA: TGTGCTAGTGGATCTGACAGGTTCGCGAACACCGGGGAGCTGTTTTTT.

The chain is built from TRBV7-9 and TRBJ2-3, with 11 bases aligning to TRBD1. J was trimmed by 11 bases and V by 5 bases; bases with no gene match: 6. The CDR3 loop spans 13 amino acids. Looked up from germline, CDR1 is SEHNR and CDR2 is FQNEAQ (reference sequence). Here the CDR3 DNA reads TGTGCCAGCAGCACTTCGGGACAGGGGGTGCAGTATTTT. Translation: CASSTSGQGVQYF.

The chain carries TRBV18 and TRBJ1-1; 8 nucleotides match TRBD1. CDR3 length: 14 amino acids. The germline V gene encodes CDR1 KGHSH and CDR2 LQKENI. Trimming took 6 bases from V and 4 from J; bases not matched to a gene: 7. CDR3 in amino acids: CASSLQGARTEAFF. The DNA of the CDR3 is TGTGCCAGCTCGCTTCAGGGGGCGCGCACTGAAGCTTTCTTT. The variable domain in full, with the rest retrieved from reference TRBV18 and TRBJ1-1, is NAGVMQNPRHLVRRRGQEARLRCSPMKGHSHVYWYRQLPEEGLKFMVYLQKENIIDESGMPKERFSAEFPKEGPSILRIQQVVRGDSAAYFCASSLQGARTEAFFGQGTRLTVV.